This record looks at one TCR beta chain sequence and its context. This clone was seen more than once but under ten times. What antigen it recognizes has not been identified. The input lacks base qualities; no much larger clone sits a single base away. Other DNA sequences of this sample code for an identical CDR3. The entire amount of isolated RNA was reverse transcribed using the High Capacity cDNA Reverse Transcription Kit, so the sequenced TCRB transcripts were expressed ones. Deep immunoSEQ sequencing was performed on naive, central memory and regulatory T cell samples, with an average of approximately 4 million total reads per sample. After sorted cells were lysed in RLT buffer, RNA was extracted with DNase-treated RNeasy Micro or Mini kits, with the choice depending on cell number. Each cell subset was processed on its own to prevent cross-contamination, while patient and healthy donor samples were processed together. Using the immunoSEQ multiplex PCR, TCRB sequences were amplified from cDNA into 87-bp fragments spanning the CDR3 region. Sequencing of the amplicons was performed on the Illumina HiSeq platform. The authors' analysis ran thus. PCR bias was computationally corrected using synthetic template baselines, reads within Hamming distance 2 were collapsed, and singletons that could not be merged were discarded. Reads were aligned to IMGT to assign V, D and J genes, CDR3 length, and insertions or deletions at six rearrangement sites. Within each subset, clonotype counts were normalized to sorted cell number, after which true diversity and Gini coefficients were computed with the tcR R package. Repertoire sharing was quantified using the overlap coefficient calculated on TCRB nucleotide sequences. Out-of-frame TCRB sequences from naive cells were analyzed to stand in for the pre-selection repertoire. Not all clones reach the TCRdb copy of this immuneACCESS table, which keeps in-frame sequences only. Checked studies attribute under half of the gap to unresolved V genes and leave the rest unexplained. V and J calls and clone size are those listed in that table; D and trimming were worked out from the DNA. This sample holds around 650,000 clones; 9.5% to 15% were observed only once. The ten most abundant clones make up over 0.1% of the sample.

This sample is drawn from a study of beta chain features in type 1 diabetes (dated by TCRdb to the late 2010s). For context, the study as a whole: Mean age, gender distribution, total cell number and subset yield did not differ between patients and healthy donors. Regulatory and stem cell-like memory subsets were isolated from only 8 patients and about eight healthy donors, whereas naive and central memory subsets came from all 30 or so donors. The study compared the TCRB repertoires of sorted circulating CD4+ T cell subsets in recently diagnosed type 1 diabetes patients with those in matched healthy donors. A total of roughly 99,000,000 sorted cells were examined across all samples, and the number of cells per subset was strongly correlated with RNA yield.

From each donor, a single peripheral blood sample of about 120 mL on average was drawn into heparinised tubes. Naive, central memory, regulatory and stem cell-like memory CD4+ T cells were sorted on a BD FACSAria II using a panel including CD45RO, CCR7, CD25, CD127, CD95 and CD27. Purity was above 98% for every sorted population. Right away, PBMCs were isolated by Lymphoprep density gradient centrifugation and were stained directly, with no culture step. Samples were stained and sorted in pairs, with one healthy donor and one patient per experiment, so that batch effects were minimized. The investigation overall reported the following: Shorter templates might be favored by PCR, yet because patient and control samples were amplified and corrected together, any such skew would affect both groups equally. Fewer insertions and more nucleotide deletions at VDJ recombination sites were observed in patients with type 1 diabetes, implying thymic rearrangement abnormalities. Type 1 diabetes patients showed a moderate but significant shortening of TCRB CDR3 length in all four CD4+ subsets. Naive, central memory and regulatory TCRB repertoires appeared more similar among patients than among healthy donors. Sequencing cDNA rather than genomic DNA could over-represent highly expressing activated cells, although activation and CD3 levels did not differ between groups. Because the HLA sub-analyses included only small numbers of individuals, any influence of HLA type on TCRB rearrangement was left unresolved.

Source material: naive CD4+ T cells from blood. Per the publication, the cell subset or site label means: true naive CD4+ T cells. The sequence was collected from a man under 40 with type 1 diabetes.

The CDR3 has the sequence CASSVGGAMNTEAFF. The nucleotide sequence reads as follows: TGTGCCAGCAGCGTAGGAGGGGCTATGAACACTGAAGCTTTCTTT. The rearrangement joined TRBV9 to TRBJ1-1; the D region possibly corresponds to TRBD1 (5 bases align). The CDR3 numbers 15 residues from cysteine through phenylalanine. The retained sequence is limited to the CDR3, 45 bases, with the frame set at the first base. Trimming costs V 0 bases and J 0 bases, and their ends lie 9 bases apart. Via the germline V gene, CDR1 is SGDLS and CDR2 YYNGEE.